The 8 T cell receptor beta chains below come from one sample, sequenced in a study of T cells in Graves' hyperthyroidism and ophthalmopathy. RNA transcripts provided the source from which TCR beta CDR3 regions were amplified. First-round RT-PCR with HTBI primers amplified the TCR CDR3 region. TCRdb itself ran the multiplex PCR reads through MiXCR, one entry per CDR3 protein. Found here are fewer than 600,000 distinct CDR3 sequences, 13% to 15% of them singletons; the top ten hold less than 20%. Input material: blood. The receptors shown here come from a young woman with Graves' hyperthyroidism.

This clonotype was counted at least ten times. The rearrangement links TRBV28 to TRBJ1-5; D is undetermined. Germline V gene data show CDR1 as MDHEN and CDR2 as SYDVKM. V dropped 3 bases and J dropped 7 bases, with 4 bases sitting between them. The CDR3 loop spans 11 amino acids. The CDR3 nucleotides are TGTGCCAGCAGTTTGAGGCAGCCCCAGCATTTT. Translating gives CASSLRQPQHF.

To note about this clonotype: The germline gene is not matched at one end of the junction; a read error may be the cause. The chain employs TRBV7-9 and TRBJ2-2; D uncertain. The CDR3 spans 11 residues. CDR1 and CDR2 from the germline V gene are SEHNR and FQNEAQ (reference sequence). CDR3 sequence reads: CAGSLDITVFF. The CDR3, as DNA: TGTGCCGGCAGCTTAGATATAACGGTGTTTTTT.

There are many counts of this clonotype. The rearrangement uses TRBV12-3 or TRBV12-4 and TRBJ2-4, with 7 bases lining up with TRBD2. The V segment lost 6 bases and the J segment 0 bases; nucleotides outside the gene matches: 2. The CDR3 has 14 amino acids. CDR3: CASRERGAKNIQYF. In DNA form, the CDR3 reads TGTGCCAGCAGAGAGCGGGGAGCCAAAAACATTCAGTACTTC.

V gene TRBV24-1 combines with J gene TRBJ2-1; maybe TRBD2 (5 bases). The CDR3 length is 17 residues. The ends were cut back, 3 bases at V and 0 bases at J, with 14 bases in the middle. CDR1 KGHDR and CDR2 SFDVKD come from the germline V gene. CDR3 nucleotide sequence: TGTGCCACCAGTGATGCCACGTGGGAGAGCTCCTACAATGAGCAGTTCTTC. It encodes CATSDATWESSYNEQFF.

Concerning this clonotype: Given a much more abundant clone one base away, this may be a read error. This chain connects TRBV6-1 to TRBJ2-1; D perhaps matches TRBD2 (6 bases). The CDR3 contains 14 residues. Germline V gives CDR1 MNHNS, CDR2 SASEGT. Trimming removed 8 bases from V and 4 bases from J, with 15 bases in between. The CDR3 region has the DNA TGTGCCAGCGCCCGGGGCGGGAAGTACAATGAGCAGTTCTTC. It yields the protein CASARGGKYNEQFF.

This clonotype came up a few times. The chain employs TRBV9 and TRBJ1-3, with 11 bases that match TRBD1. The CDR3 contains 15 residues. Per germline, CDR1 SGDLS and CDR2 YYNGEE. J lost 7 bases, V lost 0 bases, and 3 bases had no gene match. CDR3 protein: CASSVGTGGKNTIYF. The CDR3 nucleotides read TGTGCCAGCAGCGTAGGGACAGGGGGCAAGAACACCATATATTTT.

This clonotype has at least ten counts. The chain carries TRBV29-1 and TRBJ2-7; 11 bases line up with TRBD2. The CDR3 is 12 residues long. The V gene's germline CDR1 is SQVTM and CDR2 ANQGSEA. V shed 7 bases, J shed 5 bases, and the junction held 4 bases outside the gene matches. CDR3 nucleotides: TGCAGCGGAGGGACTAGCGGTAACGAGCAGTACTTC. It translates to CSGGTSGNEQYF.

This clonotype was found a few times. The chain carries TRBV28 and TRBJ1-1; D might be TRBD1 (6 bases). The CDR3 runs to 13 residues. In germline, CDR1 is MDHEN, CDR2 SYDVKM. Deletions cut 6 bases from V and 3 bases from J, with 11 bases between. DNA of the CDR3: TGTGCCAGCAGGCGACAGGTGCACACTGAAGCTTTCTTT. Amino acids: CASRRQVHTEAFF.